This T cell receptor (beta chain) is drawn from a study of T cells in Graves' hyperthyroidism and ophthalmopathy. Background on the study: Peripheral blood sampling occurred at initial diagnosis, before any treatment. Points from the study as a whole: Blood also showed most of the thyroid clonotypes that were expanded above 0.001.

The CDR3 is made up of 15 amino acids. Per the germline V gene, CDR1 is MNHEY and CDR2 is SVGEGT. The V and J ends lost 4 bases and 2 bases, in that order; junction bases with no gene match: 3. If no ophthalmopathy progression occurred within 18 months, Graves' hyperthyroidism was stable. Diagnoses used clinical symptoms, serum thyroxine and TRAb, thyroid ultrasound and orbital computed tomography. In its sample, this clonotype was seen many times. The antigen remains undetermined. Using RNA transcripts as the source, TCR beta CDR3 regions were amplified. An initial round of RT-PCR targeting the TCR CDR3 relied on the HTBI primer set. TCRdb re-called the multiplex PCR reads with MiXCR, one entry per CDR3 protein. Of more than 650,000 distinct CDR3 sequences listed, 11% to 15% are singletons.

V usage is TRBV6-2 or TRBV6-3 and J usage is TRBJ2-4; the match to TRBD2 covers 9 bases. The clonotype originates from a woman aged 18-35 years with Graves' hyperthyroidism. Material: blood. The chain's CDR3 is CASSLREGPKNIQYF. The CDR3 DNA reads TGTGCCAGCAGTTTGCGGGAGGGCCCCAAAAACATTCAGTACTTC.